This TCR beta chain was sequenced for a study of response to subunit inactivated influenza vaccine. Findings of the study overall: Authors proposed each seasonal influenza vaccination draws in few new T cells.

TCRdb recomputed calls from the RT-PCR reads with MiXCR, one row per CDR3 protein. The sample includes more than 700,000 distinct CDR3 sequences, over 20% of them seen just once. CDR1 SGHKS and CDR2 YYEKEE come from the germline V gene (reference sequence). The J segment lost 8 bases and the V segment lost 0 bases, leaving 8 bases of the junction unmatched. This CDR3 has 15 residues. With regard to this clonotype: Its matching antigen is unknown.

The chain employs TRBV5-5 and TRBJ2-1; 7 bases map to TRBD2. The sequencing used PBMCs from blood, collected about 5 days after vaccination. This receptor was obtained from a man between 50 and 59 years old who received an inactivated influenza vaccine. CDR3 sequence (DNA): TGTGCCAGCAGCTTGGACCCGACTAGCATCTATGAGCAGTTCTTC. It is translated as CASSLDPTSIYEQFF.